This T cell receptor beta chain was obtained from a study of blood T cell repertoires in COVID-19. As for the study in general: Acute and convalescent COVID-19 samples came from the United States, Italy and Spain.

In the source study's methods: Estimation of nucleated cell counts was performed using reference gene primer amplification. Here immunoSEQ multiplex PCR was the method, and the copy in TCRdb shows in-frame clones only, minus some. V and J calls and clone size are as listed in that table; D and trimming were resolved from the DNA. The sample yields 150,000 or so clones, approximately 88% seen once. The CDR3 contains 13 residues. In germline, CDR1 is SGHTS, CDR2 YDEGEE. V was cut by 2 bases and J by 3 bases, with 3 bases left in between. The receptor comes from a human donor in a cohort sampled during active COVID-19. V usage is TRBV5-8 and J usage is TRBJ2-6; D not resolved. The sequenced material came from peripheral blood. The CDR3 loop is CASSFSGANVLTF. CDR3 in DNA: TGTGCCAGCAGCTTCAGTGGGGCCAACGTCCTGACTTTC.